The TCR beta chain under discussion was sequenced for a study of T cell repertoires in cytomegalovirus infection (dated by TCRdb to between 2018 and 2021). Turning to the overall study: Because public TCR beta signatures pointed to carriage of CMV infection together with the matching HLA type, the HLA type of each donor mattered for the analysis. Results and caveats for the whole study, not just this receptor: The ex vivo response was dominated by HLA-C-restricted CMV-specific TCR beta clonotypes, which also provided the single most frequent clonotype in two of eight donors. In both this cohort and an independent roughly 330-donor cohort, the cumulative frequency of public TCR beta family members distinguished carriers of CMV infection plus the relevant HLA type.

TCRdb records Illumina HiSeq 1500 as the sequencer. TCRdb applied fastp at Q25 and MiXCR to the public reads, then kept only in-frame beta chains. Every distinct CDR3 protein forms one entry, paired with its most common genes and DNA. This sample comprises some 77,000 distinct CDR3 sequences, roughly 3.7% of them detected only once. Approximately 5% of the sample belongs to the ten largest clones. This clonotype was seen repeatedly, ten times or more. Its antigen is unknown. Base qualities were left out, and no much larger clone turns up one base away. Spanning cysteine to phenylalanine, the CDR3 consists of 13 amino acids. Only the CDR3 part of the read is kept: 39 bases, read in frame from the first base. V is reduced by 3 bases and J by 3 bases, leaving a spacing of 8 bases between them. The germline V gene (reference sequence) specifies LNHDA as CDR1 and SQIVND as CDR2.

This sequence originates from a human donor in good health (CMV status not recorded). Some clones in this sample may be carry-over from other donors' samples. This sequence uses TRBV19 and TRBJ1-1; the D gene is unclear. What was sequenced was PBMCs. The DNA reads TGTGCCAGTAGTATCCTCCGGGACACTGAAGCTTTCTTT. Its translation reads: CASSILRDTEAFF.